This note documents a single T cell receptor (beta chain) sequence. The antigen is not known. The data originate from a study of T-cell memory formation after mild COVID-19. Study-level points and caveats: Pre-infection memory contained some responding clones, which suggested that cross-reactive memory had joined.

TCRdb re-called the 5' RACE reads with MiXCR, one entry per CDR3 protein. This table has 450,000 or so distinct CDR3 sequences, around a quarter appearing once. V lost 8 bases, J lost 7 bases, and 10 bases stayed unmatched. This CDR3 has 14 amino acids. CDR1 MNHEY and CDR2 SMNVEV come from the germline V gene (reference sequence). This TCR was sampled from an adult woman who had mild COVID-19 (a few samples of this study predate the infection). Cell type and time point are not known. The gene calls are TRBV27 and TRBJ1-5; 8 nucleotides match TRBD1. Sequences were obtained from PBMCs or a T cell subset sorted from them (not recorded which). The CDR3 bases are TGTGCCAGCCGATATTCAGGGGGCGAGCAGCCCCAGCATTTT. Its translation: CASRYSGGEQPQHF.